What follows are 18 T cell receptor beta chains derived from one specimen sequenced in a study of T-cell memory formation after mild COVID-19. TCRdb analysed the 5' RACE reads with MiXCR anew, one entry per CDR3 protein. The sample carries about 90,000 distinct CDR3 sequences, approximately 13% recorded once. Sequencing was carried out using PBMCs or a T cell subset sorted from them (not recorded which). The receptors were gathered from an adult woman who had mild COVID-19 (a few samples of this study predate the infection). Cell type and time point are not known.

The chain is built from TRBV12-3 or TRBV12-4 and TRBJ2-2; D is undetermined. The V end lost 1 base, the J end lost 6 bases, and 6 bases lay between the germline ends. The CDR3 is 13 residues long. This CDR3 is CASSLGVAGELFF. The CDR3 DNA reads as TGTGCCAGCAGTTTAGGTGTGGCCGGGGAGCTGTTTTTT.

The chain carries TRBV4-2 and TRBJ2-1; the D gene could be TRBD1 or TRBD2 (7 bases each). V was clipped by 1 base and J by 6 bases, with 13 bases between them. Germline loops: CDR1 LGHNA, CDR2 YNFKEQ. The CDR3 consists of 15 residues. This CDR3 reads CASSQGQGGFNEQFF. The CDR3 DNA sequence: TGTGCCAGCAGCCAAGGACAGGGAGGGTTCAATGAGCAGTTCTTC.

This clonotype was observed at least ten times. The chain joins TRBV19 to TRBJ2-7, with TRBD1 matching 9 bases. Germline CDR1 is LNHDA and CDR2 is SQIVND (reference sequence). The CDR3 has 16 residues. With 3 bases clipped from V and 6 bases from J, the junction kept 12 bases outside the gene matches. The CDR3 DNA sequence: TGTGCCAGTAGTATGGGCCTGGGACAGGGACTTCCCGAGCAGTACTTC. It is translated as CASSMGLGQGLPEQYF.

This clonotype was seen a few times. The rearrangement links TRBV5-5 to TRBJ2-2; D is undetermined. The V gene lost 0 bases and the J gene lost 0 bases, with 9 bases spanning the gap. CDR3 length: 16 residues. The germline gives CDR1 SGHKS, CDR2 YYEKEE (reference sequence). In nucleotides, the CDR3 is TGTGCCAGCAGCTTGGAGTGGTCCTCGAACACCGGGGAGCTGTTTTTT. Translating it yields CASSLEWSSNTGELFF.

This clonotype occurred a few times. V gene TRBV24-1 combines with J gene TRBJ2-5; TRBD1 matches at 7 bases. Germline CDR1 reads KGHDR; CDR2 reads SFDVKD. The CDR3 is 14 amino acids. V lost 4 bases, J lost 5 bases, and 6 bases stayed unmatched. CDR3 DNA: TGTGCCACCAGTGAAGCCGGGACAGACGAGACCCAGTACTTC. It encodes CATSEAGTDETQYF.

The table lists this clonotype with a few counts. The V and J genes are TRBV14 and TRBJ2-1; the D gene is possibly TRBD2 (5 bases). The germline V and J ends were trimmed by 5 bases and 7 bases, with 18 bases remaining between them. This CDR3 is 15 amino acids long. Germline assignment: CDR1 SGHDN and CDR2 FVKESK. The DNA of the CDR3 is TGTGCCAGCAGCTATGGACTGCAGTTGAGGAATGAGCAGTTCTTC. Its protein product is CASSYGLQLRNEQFF.

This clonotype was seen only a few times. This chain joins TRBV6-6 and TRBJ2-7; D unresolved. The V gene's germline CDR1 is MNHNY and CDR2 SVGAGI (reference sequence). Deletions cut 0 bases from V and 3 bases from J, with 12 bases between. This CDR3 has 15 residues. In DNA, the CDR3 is TGTGCCAGCAGTTACTCGGACGCATCGATCTACGAGCAGTACTTC. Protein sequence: CASSYSDASIYEQYF.

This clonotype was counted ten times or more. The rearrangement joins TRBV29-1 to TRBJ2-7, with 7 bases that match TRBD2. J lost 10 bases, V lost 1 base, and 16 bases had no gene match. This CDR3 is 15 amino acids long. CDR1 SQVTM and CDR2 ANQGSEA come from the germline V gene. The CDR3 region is CSVEGGFAGVREQYF. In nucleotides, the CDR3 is TGCAGCGTTGAAGGGGGGTTCGCGGGAGTACGAGAACAGTACTTC.

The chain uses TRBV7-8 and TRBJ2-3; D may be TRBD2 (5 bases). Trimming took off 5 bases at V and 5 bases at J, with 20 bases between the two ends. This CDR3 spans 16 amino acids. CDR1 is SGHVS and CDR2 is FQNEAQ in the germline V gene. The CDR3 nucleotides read TGTGCCAGCAGCCCACTTGGAGCGGAAGTGAGAGATACGCAGTATTTT. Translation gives CASSPLGAEVRDTQYF.

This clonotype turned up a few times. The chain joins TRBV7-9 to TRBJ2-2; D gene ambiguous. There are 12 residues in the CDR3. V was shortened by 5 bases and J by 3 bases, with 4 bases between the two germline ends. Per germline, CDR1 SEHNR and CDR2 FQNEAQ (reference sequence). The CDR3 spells CASSGDTGELFF. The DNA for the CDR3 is TGTGCCAGCAGCGGGGACACCGGGGAGCTGTTTTTT.

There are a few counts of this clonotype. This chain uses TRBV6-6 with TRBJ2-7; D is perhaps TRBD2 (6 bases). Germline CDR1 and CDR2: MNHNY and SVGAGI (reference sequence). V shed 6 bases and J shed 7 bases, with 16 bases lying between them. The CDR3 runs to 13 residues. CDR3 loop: CASRSLALGEQYF. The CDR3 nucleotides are TGTGCCAGCAGGTCACTAGCACTGGGAGAGCAGTACTTC.

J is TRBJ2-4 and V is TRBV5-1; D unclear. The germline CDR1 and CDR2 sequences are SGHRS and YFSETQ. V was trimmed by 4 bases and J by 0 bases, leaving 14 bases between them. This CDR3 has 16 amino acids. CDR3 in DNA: TGCGCCAGCAGCGAACCGAACTTAGTAGCCAAAAACATTCAGTACTTC. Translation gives CASSEPNLVAKNIQYF. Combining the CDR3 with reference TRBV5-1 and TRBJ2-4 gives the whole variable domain KAGVTQTPRYLIKTRGQQVTLSCSPISGHRSVSWYQQTPGQGLQFLFEYFSETQRNKGNFPGRFSGRQFSNSRSEMNVSTLELGDSALYLCASSEPNLVAKNIQYFGAGTRLSVL.

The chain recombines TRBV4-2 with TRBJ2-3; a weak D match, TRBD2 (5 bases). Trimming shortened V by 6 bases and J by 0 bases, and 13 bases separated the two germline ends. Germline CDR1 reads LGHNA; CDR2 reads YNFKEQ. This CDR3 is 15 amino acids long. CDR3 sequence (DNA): TGTGCCAGCAGAAATGGACTGGATAGCACAGATACGCAGTATTTT. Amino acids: CASRNGLDSTDTQYF.

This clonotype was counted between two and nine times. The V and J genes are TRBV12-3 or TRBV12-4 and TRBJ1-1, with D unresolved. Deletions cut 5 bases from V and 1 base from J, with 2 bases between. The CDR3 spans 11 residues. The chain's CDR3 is CASSTNTEAFF. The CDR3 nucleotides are TGTGCCAGCAGTACGAACACTGAAGCTTTCTTT.

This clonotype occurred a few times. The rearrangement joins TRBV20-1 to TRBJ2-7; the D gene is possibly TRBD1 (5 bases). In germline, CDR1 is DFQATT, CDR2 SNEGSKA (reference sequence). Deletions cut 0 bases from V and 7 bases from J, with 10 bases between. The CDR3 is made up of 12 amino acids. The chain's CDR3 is CSARDQGLEQYF. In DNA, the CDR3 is TGCAGTGCTAGAGATCAGGGCCTGGAGCAGTACTTC.

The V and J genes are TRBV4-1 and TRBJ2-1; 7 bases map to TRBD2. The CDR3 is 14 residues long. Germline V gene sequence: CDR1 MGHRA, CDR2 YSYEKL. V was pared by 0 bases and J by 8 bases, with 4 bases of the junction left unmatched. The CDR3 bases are TGCGCCAGCAGCCAAGATTGGGGGGGTGATGAGCAGTTCTTC. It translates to CASSQDWGGDEQFF.

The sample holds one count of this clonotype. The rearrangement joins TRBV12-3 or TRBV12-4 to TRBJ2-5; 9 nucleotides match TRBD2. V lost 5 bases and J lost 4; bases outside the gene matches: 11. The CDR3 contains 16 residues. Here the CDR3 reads CASSLTLAGGGETQYF. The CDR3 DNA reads TGTGCCAGCAGTCTAACACTAGCGGGCGGAGGAGAGACCCAGTACTTC.

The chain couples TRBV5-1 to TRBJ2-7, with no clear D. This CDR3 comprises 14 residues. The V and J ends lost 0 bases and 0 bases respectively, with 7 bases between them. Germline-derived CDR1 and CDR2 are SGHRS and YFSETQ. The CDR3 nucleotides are TGCGCCAGCAGCTTGGCCGGCAACTCCTACGAGCAGTACTTC. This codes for CASSLAGNSYEQYF.